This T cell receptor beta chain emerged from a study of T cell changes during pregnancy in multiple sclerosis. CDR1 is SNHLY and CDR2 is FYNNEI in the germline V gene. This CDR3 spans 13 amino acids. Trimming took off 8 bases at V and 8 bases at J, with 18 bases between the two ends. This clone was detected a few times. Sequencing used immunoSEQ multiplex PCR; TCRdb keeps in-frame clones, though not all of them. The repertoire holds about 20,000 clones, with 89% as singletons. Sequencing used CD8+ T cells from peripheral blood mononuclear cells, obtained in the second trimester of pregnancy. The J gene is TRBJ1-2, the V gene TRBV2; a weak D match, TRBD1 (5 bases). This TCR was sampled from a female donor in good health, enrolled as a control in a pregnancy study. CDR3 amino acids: CASPPVGLDGYTF. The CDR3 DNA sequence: TGTGCCAGCCCTCCAGTGGGGCTGGACGGCTACACCTTC.